Each of the 18 T cell receptor beta chains below was sequenced from the same sample in a study of blood T cell repertoires in COVID-19. TCRdb keeps only in-frame clones here, not all; method: immunoSEQ multiplex PCR. The data show roughly 290,000 clones, roughly nine tenths seen once. The source material was PBMCs or T cells enriched from blood (not recorded which). The origin of the receptors is a woman aged 40 to 49 who had recovered from COVID-19.

This chain links TRBV11-2 with TRBJ2-1; D unresolved. V was trimmed by 2 bases and J by 6 bases, leaving 8 bases between them. Per the germline V gene, CDR1 is SGHAT and CDR2 is FQNNGV. CDR3 size: 13 residues. CDR3 amino acids: CASSLSVPNEQFF. The CDR3 DNA sequence: TGTGCCAGCAGCTTATCGGTCCCCAATGAGCAGTTCTTC. Drawing the rest from reference TRBV11-2 and TRBJ2-1, the complete variable domain is EAGVAQSPRYKIIEKRQSVAFWCNPISGHATLYWYQQILGQGPKLLIQFQNNGVVDDSQLPKDRFSAERLKGVDSTLKIQPAKLEDSAVYLCASSLSVPNEQFFGPGTRLTVL.

The rearrangement links TRBV2 to TRBJ2-6; D might be TRBD1 (6 bases). CDR3 length: 16 residues. Germline V gene sequence: CDR1 SNHLY, CDR2 FYNNEI. The V and J ends lost 7 bases and 0 bases respectively, with 13 bases between them. This chain's CDR3 is CASNLRGSSGANVLTF. The CDR3 DNA follows: TGTGCCAGCAACCTAAGGGGGTCCTCTGGGGCCAACGTCCTGACTTTC.

This chain links TRBV5-1 with TRBJ2-2, with 8 bases matching TRBD1. CDR1 SGHRS and CDR2 YFSETQ come from the germline V gene. This CDR3 region has 16 residues. The trim removed 0 bases at V and 0 bases at J, leaving 1 base unmatched. This CDR3 is CASSLGQGTNTGELFF. The CDR3 DNA follows: TGCGCCAGCAGCTTGGGACAGGGGACGAACACCGGGGAGCTGTTTTTT.

The V and J genes are TRBV30 and TRBJ1-2; D might be TRBD1 (5 bases). Germline V gene lookup returns CDR1 GTSNPN and CDR2 SVGIG (reference sequence). This CDR3 has 15 amino acids. With 3 bases removed from V and 8 bases from J, the gap between germline ends came to 22 bases. The CDR3 nucleotides are TGTGCCTGGAGCGCCAGGGTAGTATCTCGACGGGGCTACACCTTC. Amino acids: CAWSARVVSRRGYTF.

The V and J genes are TRBV19 and TRBJ1-6; D is undetermined. V was cut by 6 bases and J by 9 bases, with 9 bases left in between. This CDR3 contains 12 residues. Germline CDR1 reads LNHDA; CDR2 reads SQIVND (reference sequence). The CDR3 DNA reads TGTGCCAGTAGCCAACAGAGTTCACCCCTCCACTTT. Translating it yields CASSQQSSPLHF.

The rearrangement joins TRBV6-1 to TRBJ1-5; D possibly corresponds to TRBD1 (5 bases). CDR3 size: 13 residues. Between the trimmed V and J ends, which lost 3 bases and 10 bases, there was a span of 13 bases. Germline assignment: CDR1 MNHNS and CDR2 SASEGT. CDR3 in amino acids: CASSDQGTGPQHF. The DNA for the CDR3 is TGTGCCAGCAGTGACCAGGGTACAGGCCCCCAGCATTTT.

The chain has TRBV4-1 and TRBJ2-7, with 8 bases identical to TRBD2. V shed 3 bases, J shed 5 bases, and the junction held 9 bases outside the gene matches. There are 15 residues in the CDR3. Per germline, CDR1 MGHRA and CDR2 YSYEKL. The CDR3: CASSHTGLVVHEQYF. The CDR3 DNA follows: TGCGCCAGCAGCCACACGGGACTAGTAGTTCACGAGCAGTACTTC.

V is TRBV27 and J is TRBJ1-4, with D perhaps TRBD1 (6 bases). The V and J ends lost 2 bases and 2 bases respectively, with 12 bases between them. CDR1 and CDR2 (germline): MNHEY, SMNVEV (reference sequence). The CDR3 loop spans 16 amino acids. The CDR3 loop is CASSLDRLGTNEKLFF. The CDR3 nucleotides are TGTGCCAGCAGTTTAGACAGGCTGGGTACTAATGAAAAACTGTTTTTT.

This chain joins TRBV30 and TRBJ1-3; D remains ambiguous. Trimming pared 7 bases from V and 0 bases from J, leaving 13 bases between. CDR1 and CDR2 (germline): GTSNPN, SVGIG (reference sequence). This CDR3 comprises 14 residues. The CDR3 region is CALTSGYSGNTIYF. CDR3 DNA: TGTGCCTTAACTTCGGGGTACTCTGGAAACACCATATATTTT.

The chain couples TRBV29-1 to TRBJ2-1, with TRBD1 matching 7 bases. This CDR3 is 14 amino acids long. Trimming removed 7 bases from V and 2 bases from J; junction bases left unmatched: 8. Looked up from germline, CDR1 is SQVTM and CDR2 is ANQGSEA. The CDR3 bases are TGCAGCGCCGCAGGGGGTGAAACCTACAATGAGCAGTTCTTC. It encodes CSAAGGETYNEQFF.

J is TRBJ1-1 and V is TRBV6-1; D perhaps matches TRBD1 (6 bases). V was shortened by 3 bases and J by 4 bases, with 18 bases between the two germline ends. Germline CDR1 is MNHNS and CDR2 is SASEGT. The CDR3 is 16 amino acids. CDR3 loop: CASSEDGGRGVTEAFF. In DNA form, the CDR3 reads TGTGCCAGCAGTGAGGACGGGGGGCGAGGTGTCACTGAAGCTTTCTTT.

V is TRBV25-1 and J is TRBJ2-7; TRBD1 aligns across 10 bases. This CDR3 is built from 18 residues. The trim removed 2 bases at V and 0 bases at J, leaving 10 bases unmatched. Germline V gene lookup returns CDR1 MGHDK and CDR2 SYGVNS. The CDR3 loop reads CASSERTGGVGDSYEQYF. The CDR3 DNA reads as TGTGCCAGCAGTGAAAGGACAGGGGGTGTCGGCGACTCCTACGAGCAGTACTTC.

The chain has TRBV7-8 and TRBJ1-4; perhaps TRBD1 as D (6 bases). The V end lost 7 bases, the J end lost 5 bases, and 17 bases lay between the germline ends. From germline, CDR1 is SGHVS and CDR2 FQNEAQ. This CDR3 has 15 amino acids. CDR3 loop: CASTHRTERNEKLFF. CDR3 coding DNA: TGTGCCAGCACCCACCGGACAGAACGAAATGAAAAACTGTTTTTT. Looking up the rest from reference TRBV7-8 and TRBJ1-4 gives the full variable domain: GAGVSQSPRYKVAKRGQDVALRCDPISGHVSLFWYQQALGQGPEFLTYFQNEAQLDKSGLPSDRFFAERPEGSVSTLKIQRTQQEDSAVYLCASTHRTERNEKLFFGSGTQLSVL.

V is TRBV4-3 and J is TRBJ2-7, with 13 bases identical to TRBD2. Germline CDR1 is LGHNA and CDR2 is YSLEER. J was trimmed by 6 bases and V by 5 bases; bases with no gene match: 10. This CDR3 comprises 16 residues. The CDR3 is CASSSTSGRPPGEQYF. The DNA of the CDR3 is TGCGCCAGCAGCTCGACTAGCGGGAGGCCCCCGGGCGAGCAGTACTTC.

The chain uses TRBV7-8 and TRBJ2-5; 9 nucleotides line up with TRBD2. Germline V gene lookup returns CDR1 SGHVS and CDR2 FQNEAQ. The V segment lost 1 base and the J segment 3 bases; nucleotides outside the gene matches: 12. The CDR3 has 18 amino acids. The CDR3 DNA follows: TGTGCCAGCAGCTTAGTTGTCCGCGGAGCGGGGGGTAAAGAGACCCAGTACTTC. Translated: CASSLVVRGAGGKETQYF.

This clone was observed a handful of times. V usage is TRBV7-6 and J usage is TRBJ1-1, with unresolved D. Germline loops: CDR1 SGHVS, CDR2 FNYEAQ. The CDR3 extends over 16 amino acids. The germline V and J ends were trimmed by 2 bases and 1 base, with 14 bases remaining between them. CDR3 nucleotides: TGTGCCAGCAGCTTAACCGCCACTAGGGCGAACACTGAAGCTTTCTTT. Translated: CASSLTATRANTEAFF.

The CDR3 coding sequence is TGTGCCAGTAGTAAGACAGGGCCAGTAACTGGCTACACCTTC. It is translated as CASSKTGPVTGYTF. The V and J genes are TRBV19 and TRBJ1-2; 7 positions agree with TRBD1. V gave up 4 bases and J gave up 7 bases; unmatched junction bases: 9. This CDR3 has 14 residues. CDR1 is LNHDA and CDR2 is SQIVND in the germline V gene (reference sequence). Using reference TRBV19 and TRBJ1-2 for the parts outside the CDR3, the full variable domain is DGGITQSPKYLFRKEGQNVTLSCEQNLNHDAMYWYRQDPGQGLRLIYYSQIVNDFQKGDIAEGYSVSREKKESFPLTVTSAQKNPTAFYLCASSKTGPVTGYTFGSGTRLTVV.

This chain connects TRBV5-6 to TRBJ2-2; 13 bases fit TRBD2. CDR3 length: 15 residues. With V trimmed by 4 bases and J by 6 bases, 3 bases remained unmatched. CDR1 is SGHDT, CDR2 YYEEEE, per germline. The CDR3 is CASSQGLAGPGELFF. CDR3 nucleotides: TGTGCCAGCAGCCAGGGACTAGCGGGACCCGGGGAGCTGTTTTTT.